One and the same sample provided the 29 T cell receptor beta chains below, sequenced in a study of control samples from healthy donors and cancer patients. The data were produced by immunoSEQ multiplex PCR, yet TCRdb's version contains in-frame clones alone and is incomplete. The sample consists of about 48,000 clones, over 90% of them appearing once. The sample taken for sequencing was PBMCs. These receptors all stem from a woman aged 45-65 years with head and neck cancer.

The chain employs TRBV6-5 and TRBJ1-6; 8 nucleotides line up with TRBD1. The CDR3 covers 16 residues. Unmatched junction bases numbered 2, after V lost 4 bases and J lost 0 bases. The germline gives CDR1 MNHEY, CDR2 SVGAGI. The CDR3 spells CASSLDRASYNSPLHF. In DNA form, the CDR3 reads TGTGCCAGCAGTTTGGACAGGGCCTCCTATAATTCACCCCTCCACTTT.

This clone showed up just once. The chain recombines TRBV6-4 with TRBJ2-7; D remains ambiguous. The germline CDR1 and CDR2 sequences are MRHNA and SNTAGT. The germline V and J ends were trimmed by 2 bases and 12 bases, with 11 bases remaining between them. The CDR3 is 11 residues long. The CDR3 nucleotides read TGTGCCAGCAGTGACGGGCGGTCTTGGTACTTC. Translating it yields CASSDGRSWYF.

This clone came up once. This chain links TRBV4-2 with TRBJ2-1, with 10 bases lining up with TRBD2. Germline V CDR1 and CDR2: LGHNA, YNFKEQ. There are 16 residues in the CDR3. V trimming: 0 bases; J trimming: 10 bases; junction bases outside the gene matches: 9. CDR3 bases: TGTGCCAGCAGCCAAGATATCAGGCTAGCGGGGGCCGAGCAGTTCTTC. Its protein is CASSQDIRLAGAEQFF.

V gene TRBV21-1 combines with J gene TRBJ2-4; the table's D call of TRBD2 was not tested on the DNA. TRBV21-1 is reported as a pseudogene. There are 18 residues in the CDR3. The CDR3 sequence is CASSKVGLARLAKNIQYF. CDR3 in DNA: TGTGCCAGCAGCAAAGTTGGACTAGCACGTCTAGCCAAAAACATTCAGTACTTC.

This clone appeared a single time. This chain uses TRBV5-1 with TRBJ2-7; 9 bases fit TRBD2. The ends lost 4 bases at V and 3 bases at J; junction bases unmatched: 14. The germline V gene encodes CDR1 SGHRS and CDR2 YFSETQ. The CDR3 runs to 17 residues. The CDR3 coding sequence is TGCGCCAGCAGCCATTTGCCCTTTCTAGCGGGACGCTACGAGCAGTACTTC. Amino acid sequence: CASSHLPFLAGRYEQYF.

V and J are TRBV19 and TRBJ2-1, with D maybe TRBD2 (6 bases). CDR1 is LNHDA, CDR2 SQIVND, per germline (reference sequence). Trimming removed 10 bases from V and 6 bases from J, with 22 bases in between. This CDR3 comprises 15 residues. This chain's CDR3 is CATSRFGGPSNEQFF. Written as DNA, the CDR3 is TGTGCCACTTCGAGGTTCGGAGGGCCCTCCAATGAGCAGTTCTTC.

V gene TRBV30 combines with J gene TRBJ2-5; 9 positions match TRBD2. V lost 3 bases and J lost 2; bases outside the gene matches: 10. CDR1 and CDR2 from the germline V gene are GTSNPN and SVGIG (reference sequence). The CDR3 length is 16 residues. CDR3 sequence: CAWSLAGNRWQETQYF. CDR3 in DNA: TGTGCCTGGAGCCTAGCGGGAAATCGGTGGCAAGAGACCCAGTACTTC.

The chain is built from TRBV14 and TRBJ2-5; 7 bases match TRBD1. The germline V gene encodes CDR1 SGHDN and CDR2 FVKESK. The CDR3 extends over 16 amino acids. Losses at the gene ends were 0 bases for V and 0 bases for J; bases not matched to a gene: 4. CDR3 in amino acids: CASSQEGQLYQETQYF. CDR3 DNA sequence: TGTGCCAGCAGCCAAGAGGGACAGTTGTACCAAGAGACCCAGTACTTC.

V gene TRBV30 combines with J gene TRBJ2-1; TRBD2 matches 12 bases. The CDR3 consists of 15 residues. Germline CDR1 is GTSNPN and CDR2 is SVGIG (reference sequence). After removal of 0 bases from V and 7 bases from J, the junction contained 4 bases not matched to a gene. The CDR3 DNA reads as TGTGCCTGGAGTGTAGGGACTAGCGGGCGGAATGAGCAGTTCTTC. Translation: CAWSVGTSGRNEQFF.

The V call is TRBV4-1, the J call TRBJ2-4; D possibly corresponds to TRBD1 (6 bases). V dropped 2 bases and J dropped 1 base, with 12 bases sitting between them. This CDR3 comprises 16 residues. The V gene's germline CDR1 is MGHRA and CDR2 YSYEKL. In DNA, the CDR3 is TGCGCCAGCAGCCAACCCACAGGGTCTGCCAAAAACATTCAGTACTTC. Its translation is CASSQPTGSAKNIQYF.

V usage is TRBV7-9 and J usage is TRBJ1-1; D uncertain. Germline assignment: CDR1 SEHNR and CDR2 FQNEAQ (reference sequence). This CDR3 has 14 amino acids. V dropped 5 bases and J dropped 4 bases, with 14 bases sitting between them. CDR3 nucleotide sequence: TGTGCCAGCAGCCAGGTGGGGTGGGGCACTGAAGCTTTCTTT. Translated, it gives CASSQVGWGTEAFF.

This chain joins TRBV28 and TRBJ1-5; no clear D gene. V was clipped by 5 bases and J by 2 bases, with 10 bases between them. The CDR3 covers 14 residues. Germline V gene sequence: CDR1 MDHEN, CDR2 SYDVKM. This chain's CDR3 is CASSPPRGNQPQHF. The DNA of the CDR3 is TGTGCCAGCAGTCCGCCCCGGGGCAATCAGCCCCAGCATTTT.

The chain combines TRBV30 with TRBJ2-5, with D perhaps TRBD1 or TRBD2 (5 bases each). CDR3 size: 15 residues. Germline V lookup: CDR1 GTSNPN, CDR2 SVGIG (reference sequence). V shed 0 bases and J shed 7 bases, with 18 bases lying between them. The CDR3 nucleotides read TGTGCCTGGAGTGTAGTGGGACCAGACCCAGGGACCCAGTACTTC. Protein: CAWSVVGPDPGTQYF.

V and J are TRBV5-8 and TRBJ2-5, with a possible D match to TRBD2 (5 bases). V lost 6 bases and J lost 5, with 11 bases in between. This CDR3 spans 12 amino acids. Germline loops: CDR1 SGHTS, CDR2 YDEGEE. The CDR3 coding sequence is TGTGCCAGCACCCTCAGGAGGGAGACCCAGTACTTC. Its protein is CASTLRRETQYF.

The chain employs TRBV28 and TRBJ2-1; 9 bases fit TRBD2. Per germline, CDR1 MDHEN and CDR2 SYDVKM. The CDR3 extends over 15 amino acids. V dropped 2 bases and J dropped 10; count of bases not matched to a gene: 9. Written as DNA, the CDR3 is TGTGCCAGCAGTTTAATGGCGGGAGGGCCGGGAGAGCAGTTCTTC. Translating gives CASSLMAGGPGEQFF.

This clone occurred once. J is TRBJ2-2 and V is TRBV7-9; D not certain. V was pared by 1 base and J by 4 bases, with 7 bases between. Germline loops: CDR1 SEHNR, CDR2 FQNEAQ (reference sequence). The CDR3 sequence is 14 residues long. DNA of the CDR3: TGTGCCAGCAGCTTAGATCCGAGCACCGGGGAGCTGTTTTTT. Amino acid sequence: CASSLDPSTGELFF.

The genes are TRBV28 and TRBJ2-7; TRBD2 matches at 11 bases. V lost 7 bases and J lost 6; bases outside the gene matches: 2. CDR1 and CDR2 from the germline V gene are MDHEN and SYDVKM. This CDR3 has 12 residues. The CDR3 protein is CASTTSGTEQYF. DNA for the CDR3: TGTGCCAGCACGACTAGCGGGACCGAGCAGTACTTC.

The rearrangement joins TRBV18 to TRBJ1-4; the match to TRBD1 covers 7 bases. Trimming took 2 bases from V and 2 from J; bases not matched to a gene: 5. Germline V lookup: CDR1 KGHSH, CDR2 LQKENI. The CDR3 is made up of 16 amino acids. Here the CDR3 reads CASSPSTGRTNEKLFF. The CDR3 region has the DNA TGTGCCAGCTCACCATCGACAGGGCGGACTAATGAAAAACTGTTTTTT.

The V and J genes are TRBV23-1 and TRBJ2-4; TRBD2 might be the D (5 bases). TRBV23-1 is sorted into the ORF group, with uncertain function. This CDR3 has 18 residues. The V end lost 8 bases, the J end lost 0 bases, and 23 bases lay between the germline ends. In DNA form, the CDR3 reads TGCGCCAGCCGCCTAGAGGGTCTTCCATCTTTAGCCAAAAACATTCAGTACTTC. Translation: CASRLEGLPSLAKNIQYF.

This clone was recorded a few times. The genes are TRBV2 and TRBJ2-2; no definite D call. The CDR3 contains 13 residues. Germline CDR1 SNHLY, CDR2 FYNNEI. Trimming stripped 1 base from V and 7 bases from J, with 7 bases between. CDR3 sequence: CASSEGVGGELFF. The CDR3 coding sequence is TGTGCCAGCAGTGAAGGGGTGGGCGGGGAGCTGTTTTTT.

The gene calls are TRBV4-3 and TRBJ2-7; 10 bases are a match to TRBD2. The junction had 2 bases not matched to a gene; V was cut back by 0 bases and J by 3 bases. CDR3 length equals 15 residues. Per germline, CDR1 LGHNA and CDR2 YSLEER. For the CDR3, the DNA is TGCGCCAGCAGCCAAGATTCTAGCGGGAGCTACGAGCAGTACTTC. Residues: CASSQDSSGSYEQYF.

This sequence joins TRBV11-2 and TRBJ1-2; TRBD1 agrees at 7 bases. The CDR3 has 14 amino acids. V was clipped by 1 base and J by 6 bases; unmatched bases: 5. Germline-derived CDR1 and CDR2 are SGHAT and FQNNGV. The CDR3 sequence: CASSLVQGGDGYTF. DNA of the CDR3: TGTGCCAGCAGCTTAGTCCAGGGGGGAGATGGCTACACCTTC.

The chain joins TRBV7-9 to TRBJ1-1; the match to TRBD1 covers 8 bases. The V gene end was trimmed by 5 bases and the J gene end by 1 base; junction bases not matched to a gene: 6. The CDR3 loop spans 15 amino acids. Germline assignment: CDR1 SEHNR and CDR2 FQNEAQ (reference sequence). The CDR3 region is CASSPGQETNTEAFF. CDR3 DNA sequence: TGTGCCAGCAGCCCGGGACAGGAGACGAACACTGAAGCTTTCTTT.

In its sample, this clone was seen once. The genes are TRBV28 and TRBJ1-2; 10 bases agree with TRBD1. The germline V gene has CDR1 MDHEN and CDR2 SYDVKM. This CDR3 region has 15 residues. The V and J ends lost 6 bases and 6 bases, in that order; junction bases with no gene match: 10. The CDR3, as DNA: TGTGCCAGCAGCCCCAGAGTGACAGGGGGCGATGGCTACACCTTC. Protein product: CASSPRVTGGDGYTF.

The CDR3 DNA sequence: TGTGCCAGCAGTTACTCGAGGGTAGGACAGGGGACCTACGAGCAGTACTTC. It encodes CASSYSRVGQGTYEQYF. The genes are TRBV6-2 or TRBV6-3 and TRBJ2-7; TRBD1 matches 9 bases. In germline, CDR1 is MNHEY, CDR2 SVGEGT. This CDR3 region has 17 residues. Trimming cost V 0 bases and J 2 bases; bases outside gene matches: 8.

This clone was recorded a few times. The chain couples TRBV6-6 to TRBJ2-1, with D perhaps being TRBD1 or TRBD2 (6 bases each). With 8 bases removed from V and 2 bases from J, the gap between germline ends came to 13 bases. Germline CDR1 MNHNY, CDR2 SVGAGI (reference sequence). The CDR3 spans 14 residues. This chain's CDR3 is CASRRGAPYNEQFF. The CDR3 bases are TGTGCCAGCCGTAGGGGGGCCCCCTACAATGAGCAGTTCTTC.

This chain uses TRBV6-5 with TRBJ2-7, with D maybe TRBD1 (6 bases). Trimming shortened V by 5 bases and J by 2 bases, and 16 bases separated the two germline ends. The germline CDR1 and CDR2 sequences are MNHEY and SVGAGI. The CDR3 is 15 residues long. The CDR3 DNA is TGTGCCAGCAGTCGGGCAGGGGACCCTCCCTACGAGCAGTACTTC. This sequence encodes CASSRAGDPPYEQYF.

The rearrangement links TRBV27 to TRBJ2-1; 8 nucleotides agree with TRBD1. The germline V gene has CDR1 MNHEY and CDR2 SMNVEV (reference sequence). V trimming: 4 bases; J trimming: 14 bases; junction bases outside the gene matches: 16. The CDR3 sequence is 15 residues long. The CDR3 loop reads CASSSPRTGPLGEFF. Here the CDR3 DNA reads TGTGCCAGCAGTTCTCCTCGGACAGGGCCCCTCGGAGAGTTCTTC.

This chain uses TRBV28 with TRBJ1-6, with no clear D. The V end was cut by 7 bases, the J end by 6 bases, with 7 bases between. This CDR3 region has 12 residues. Germline V gene lookup returns CDR1 MDHEN and CDR2 SYDVKM. The CDR3 nucleotides are TGTGCCAGCAAACGGCCTAATTCACCCCTCCACTTT. Protein product: CASKRPNSPLHF.